These 23 T cell receptor beta chains came from one sample sequenced in a study of blood T cells in healthy people across ages. For the second PCR, which ran for about 6 to 11 cycles, a sample-barcoded 5' primer and a J-beta primer mix were used. One entry per CDR3 protein results from TCRdb running MiXCR on the 5' RACE reads. The data show fewer than 800,000 distinct CDR3 sequences, around half seen once. What was sequenced was blood. These receptors all come from a woman aged 60-75 years in good health.

This clonotype was seen more than once but under ten times. The chain links TRBV7-9 to TRBJ1-2; D perhaps matches TRBD1 (6 bases). Germline CDR1 and CDR2: SEHNR and FQNEAQ (reference sequence). The CDR3 totals 15 residues. The V end lost 5 bases, the J end lost 0 bases, and 13 bases lay between the germline ends. In DNA, the CDR3 is TGTGCCAGCAGCCGAGGGACATCTACTAACTATGGCTACACCTTC. Translated: CASSRGTSTNYGYTF.

This clonotype occurred once. The chain joins TRBV7-2 to TRBJ1-2; D unclear. Germline CDR1 is SGHTA and CDR2 is FQGNSA. The CDR3 covers 15 residues. V shed 5 bases and J shed 0 bases, with 13 bases lying between them. The CDR3 DNA is TGTGCCAGCAGCCCGACTGAACTACCTAACTATGGCTACACCTTC. Translation gives CASSPTELPNYGYTF.

This clonotype has only a few counts. The chain couples TRBV6-6 to TRBJ1-5; 7 nucleotides agree with TRBD1. Germline V gives CDR1 MNHNY, CDR2 SVGAGI (reference sequence). Trimming took 2 bases from V and 7 from J; bases not matched to a gene: 14. There are 17 residues in the CDR3. The CDR3 sequence is CASSYQEQGRNWQPQHF. As DNA, the CDR3 is TGTGCCAGCAGTTACCAGGAACAGGGGCGAAACTGGCAGCCCCAGCATTTT.

Comments on this clonotype: The junction and the germline gene differ at one end; a read error may be behind it. The chain recombines TRBV6-5 with TRBJ1-2, with TRBD1 identical over 7 bases. The CDR3 runs to 14 residues. Germline values: CDR1 MNHEY, CDR2 SVGAGI. The CDR3 is CASSYTTGPYGYTF. In DNA, the CDR3 is TGCGCCAGCAGTTATACGACAGGGCCCTATGGCTACACCTTC.

The table lists this clonotype with a few counts. J is TRBJ2-7 and V is TRBV6-2 or TRBV6-3; D gene uncertain. Germline CDR1 reads MNHEY; CDR2 reads SVGEGT. This CDR3 has 17 amino acids. V lost 0 bases, J lost 0 bases, and 15 bases lay in between. In DNA, the CDR3 is TGTGCCAGCAGTTACTCGGGAAGGGCTCCGGGCTCCTACGAGCAGTACTTC. Amino acids: CASSYSGRAPGSYEQYF.

The chain joins TRBV6-2 or TRBV6-3 to TRBJ2-3, with D perhaps matching TRBD1 (5 bases). Looked up from germline, CDR1 is MNHEY and CDR2 is SVGEGT. V was shortened by 8 bases and J by 0 bases, with 21 bases between the two germline ends. The CDR3 length is 17 residues. As DNA, the CDR3 is TGTGCCAGCTCCCCCCCGAGGACACTTGGTAGCACAGATACGCAGTATTTT. Translating gives CASSPPRTLGSTDTQYF.

The V gene is TRBV7-2, the J gene TRBJ2-7; D not certain. The CDR3 contains 14 residues. V was pared by 1 base and J by 2 bases, with 9 bases between. Germline V gene lookup returns CDR1 SGHTA and CDR2 FQGNSA. The CDR3 loop is CASSLVSPTYEQYF. The CDR3 bases are TGTGCCAGCAGCTTAGTGTCCCCGACCTACGAGCAGTACTTC.

This clonotype was seen repeatedly, ten times or more. The chain recombines TRBV9 with TRBJ2-1, with D uncertain. V lost 0 bases to trimming and J lost 3 bases, with 10 bases between them. From germline, CDR1 is SGDLS and CDR2 YYNGEE. The CDR3 extends over 15 amino acids. The CDR3, as DNA: TGTGCCAGCAGCGTAGAGCCCCAGGACTACAATGAGCAGTTCTTC. Amino acid sequence: CASSVEPQDYNEQFF.

This chain uses TRBV3-1 with TRBJ2-3; TRBD2 is a possible D gene (5 bases). Trimming removed 0 bases at V and 6 bases at J, with 16 bases between. This CDR3 has 16 amino acids. Germline V gives CDR1 LGHDT, CDR2 YNNKEL (reference sequence). This chain's CDR3 is CASSQDRAPPGDTQYF. The CDR3 coding sequence is TGTGCCAGCAGCCAAGATAGAGCGCCCCCGGGGGATACGCAGTATTTT.

As DNA, the CDR3 is TGCAGCGTTGAGACAACAGGGGGCACTGAAGCTTTCTTT. Encoded protein: CSVETTGGTEAFF. This chain joins TRBV29-1 and TRBJ1-1; 8 bases agree with TRBD1. V was pared by 3 bases and J by 4 bases, with 4 bases of the junction left unmatched. The CDR3 covers 13 residues. The germline V gene encodes CDR1 SQVTM and CDR2 ANQGSEA.

V gene TRBV7-2 combines with J gene TRBJ2-2; TRBD2 agrees at 9 bases. The trim removed 1 base at V and 5 bases at J, leaving 5 bases unmatched. The CDR3 runs 16 residues. CDR1 and CDR2 from the germline V gene are SGHTA and FQGNSA. The CDR3 here is CASSLVAGVKTGELFF. The CDR3 region has the DNA TGTGCCAGCAGCTTAGTAGCGGGAGTTAAAACCGGGGAGCTGTTTTTT.

This clonotype appeared a few times. The chain employs TRBV7-3 and TRBJ2-7, with D unresolved. Germline CDR1 SGHTA, CDR2 FQGTGA. The CDR3 loop spans 13 amino acids. Trimming took off 6 bases at V and 7 bases at J, with 16 bases between the two ends. The CDR3 DNA is TGTGCCAGCAGTTACCGTACCCAGAATGAGCAGTACTTC. Translating it yields CASSYRTQNEQYF.

In its sample, this clonotype was seen once. This may stem from a read error, because a much larger clone lies one nucleotide away. V usage is TRBV20-1 and J usage is TRBJ2-4, with D perhaps matching TRBD2 (5 bases). Trimming took 5 bases from V and 7 from J, leaving 15 bases between them. The CDR3 totals 13 residues. Per the germline V gene, CDR1 is DFQATT and CDR2 is SNEGSKA (reference sequence). The CDR3 sequence: CSAWLDLTNIQYF. CDR3 coding DNA: TGCAGTGCTTGGTTGGACTTGACCAACATTCAGTACTTC.

The chain couples TRBV6-2 or TRBV6-3 to TRBJ2-6; tentatively, D is TRBD1 (6 bases). The V end was cut by 6 bases, the J end by 1 base, with 22 bases between. There are 19 residues in the CDR3. Germline V CDR1 and CDR2: MNHEY, SVGEGT. The CDR3 region has the DNA TGTGCCAGCAGCCCCTTCAGGGGTAAGGAGCGATCTGGGGCCAACGTCCTGACTTTC. Residues: CASSPFRGKERSGANVLTF.

The J gene is TRBJ1-4, the V gene TRBV19, with D perhaps matching TRBD1 (5 bases). Germline V gene sequence: CDR1 LNHDA, CDR2 SQIVND (reference sequence). There are 16 residues in the CDR3. V gave up 8 bases and J gave up 2 bases, with 18 bases separating them. The CDR3 sequence is CASSPRGGATNEKLFF. CDR3 sequence (DNA): TGTGCCAGTTCTCCCCGAGGAGGGGCGACTAATGAAAAACTGTTTTTT.

The rearrangement joins TRBV4-2 to TRBJ2-7; D is ambiguous. Germline CDR1 reads LGHNA; CDR2 reads YNFKEQ. With 0 bases removed from V and 4 bases from J, the gap between germline ends came to 13 bases. The CDR3 is 15 amino acids. The CDR3 sequence is CASSQERAAVYEQYF. The CDR3 coding sequence is TGTGCCAGCAGCCAAGAAAGGGCCGCGGTTTACGAGCAGTACTTC.

This clonotype was counted a few times. This chain connects TRBV7-2 to TRBJ2-1; 8 bases are shared with TRBD2. Germline CDR1 reads SGHTA; CDR2 reads FQGNSA. V dropped 6 bases and J dropped 0; count of bases not matched to a gene: 7. The CDR3 totals 16 residues. CDR3 DNA: TGTGCCAGCAGGGCTAGCGGGCCGAGCTCCTACAATGAGCAGTTCTTC. Translation gives CASRASGPSSYNEQFF.

Comments on this clonotype: One end of the junction fails to match germline, which may point to a read error. The chain combines TRBV5-1 with TRBJ1-1; maybe TRBD1 (5 bases). Germline V gene sequence: CDR1 SGHRS, CDR2 YFSETQ. The CDR3 runs 18 residues. The CDR3 DNA reads as TGCACCAGCAGCTTGGCCCGGGGAGGGGACCGGAGAAACACTGAAGCTTTCTTT. Translated, it gives CTSSLARGGDRRNTEAFF.

The chain employs TRBV29-1 and TRBJ2-1; TRBD2 matches 9 bases. V trimming: 5 bases; J trimming: 5 bases; junction bases outside the gene matches: 7. CDR3 length: 14 residues. CDR1 is SQVTM, CDR2 ANQGSEA, per germline. The CDR3 loop reads CSVCRASGNNEQFF. CDR3 bases: TGCAGCGTTTGTCGGGCTAGCGGGAACAATGAGCAGTTCTTC.

About this clonotype: A junction end diverges from the germline sequence, so it may reflect a read error. The gene calls are TRBV4-1 and TRBJ2-7; D is perhaps TRBD2 (6 bases). The CDR3 length is 17 residues. Germline V gives CDR1 MGHRA, CDR2 YSYEKL. The CDR3 DNA reads TGCGCCGGCAGCCAGGGATTCGGAGGGACCCGTTCCTACGAGCAGTACTTC. Its protein product is CAGSQGFGGTRSYEQYF.

This clonotype was counted only a few times. The chain employs TRBV7-2 and TRBJ2-1; 7 nucleotides match TRBD2. Unmatched junction bases numbered 3, after V lost 3 bases and J lost 4 bases. CDR1 SGHTA and CDR2 FQGNSA come from the germline V gene. The CDR3 has 14 residues. CDR3 region: CASSFAGEYNEQFF. CDR3 DNA sequence: TGTGCCAGCAGCTTCGCGGGAGAATACAATGAGCAGTTCTTC.

This clonotype was counted a few times. The V gene is TRBV28, the J gene TRBJ2-7, with D tentatively TRBD1 (6 bases). Germline CDR1 reads MDHEN; CDR2 reads SYDVKM. Trimming took 5 bases from V and 7 from J, leaving 12 bases between them. This CDR3 is 12 amino acids long. The CDR3 coding sequence is TGTGCCAGCAGTGGACAGTTCAATGAGCAGTACTTC. It encodes CASSGQFNEQYF.

The V call is TRBV4-2, the J call TRBJ2-4; no definite D call. Germline V lookup: CDR1 LGHNA, CDR2 YNFKEQ. The V and J ends lost 3 bases and 12 bases respectively, with 15 bases between them. The CDR3 runs to 13 residues. This CDR3 is CASSQNINSNQYF. The CDR3 DNA is TGTGCCAGCAGCCAGAACATCAACAGTAATCAGTACTTC.